The 20 T cell receptor beta chains presented below share a single source sample, sequenced in a study of blood T cells in healthy people across ages. A second about 7 to 12 cycle PCR used barcoded and J-beta primers. TCRdb re-analysed the 5' RACE reads in MiXCR, keeping a single row per CDR3 protein. In the table there are 850,000 to 1,300,000 distinct CDR3 sequences, 40% to 50% of which are singletons. What was sequenced was blood. The receptors were gathered from an older woman in good health.

This clonotype turned up a few times. The V and J genes are TRBV4-2 and TRBJ1-2; 12 nucleotides align to TRBD1. The CDR3 contains 17 residues. Trimming at V came to 4 bases and at J to 5 bases, leaving 11 bases not matched to a gene. Looked up from germline, CDR1 is LGHNA and CDR2 is YNFKEQ. The chain's CDR3 is CASSLPGTGGTWYGYTF. The CDR3 nucleotides read TGTGCCAGCAGCCTGCCCGGGACAGGGGGCACGTGGTATGGCTACACCTTC.

The J gene is TRBJ2-5, the V gene TRBV6-1; D is unresolved. The J call may be faulty, since TRBJ2-7 better matches the DNA end. The CDR3 has 15 residues. The germline gives CDR1 MNHNS, CDR2 SASEGT. CDR3 nucleotides: TGTGCCAGCAGTGAAGGGGTTAGTCCGGTCCACGAGCAGTACTTC. This translates into CASSEGVSPVHEQYF.

Here the CDR3 DNA reads TGTGCCAGCAGTTACTCGATCCCGGCAACGACTAGCGGCAGAGCTGGAGAGCAGTACTTC. Its protein product is CASSYSIPATTSGRAGEQYF. J is TRBJ2-5 and V is TRBV6-5; 9 bases agree with TRBD2. V dropped 0 bases and J dropped 11; count of bases not matched to a gene: 25. Germline V lookup: CDR1 MNHEY, CDR2 SVGAGI. The CDR3 contains 20 residues.

The chain recombines TRBV12-3 or TRBV12-4 with TRBJ1-4; D is unclear. CDR3 length: 12 amino acids. V gave up 3 bases and J gave up 7 bases, with 6 bases separating them. DNA of the CDR3: TGTGCCAGCAGTTTTTCACGTGAAAAACTGTTTTTT. Its translation: CASSFSREKLFF.

This sequence joins TRBV11-2 and TRBJ2-5; 11 bases match TRBD1. CDR1 and CDR2 (germline): SGHAT, FQNNGV. The CDR3 covers 16 residues. With 3 bases clipped from V and 5 bases from J, the junction kept 8 bases outside the gene matches. CDR3 in amino acids: CASSFNGQGAMETQYF. The DNA of the CDR3 is TGTGCCAGCAGCTTTAATGGACAGGGGGCTATGGAGACCCAGTACTTC.

The CDR3 loop is CASSDWRGNRFF. The DNA for the CDR3 is TGTGCCAGCAGTGATTGGCGGGGAAATCGGTTCTTC. This rearrangement joins TRBV25-1 to TRBJ2-1, with D possibly being TRBD2 (6 bases). CDR1 MGHDK and CDR2 SYGVNS come from the germline V gene. The CDR3 is made up of 12 amino acids. V was pared by 3 bases and J by 15 bases, with 15 bases between.

The chain carries TRBV28 and TRBJ2-1; 9 bases match TRBD2. The assigned J gene may be wrong: the sequence end matches TRBJ2-7 better. This CDR3 is built from 16 residues. Germline V gene lookup returns CDR1 MDHEN and CDR2 SYDVKM. The CDR3, as DNA: TGTGCCAGCAGTACTAGGGGGACTAGCTCCTACAATGAGCAGTACTTC. Its protein product is CASSTRGTSSYNEQYF.

The CDR3 sequence: CASSSGTTKETQYF. The DNA of the CDR3 is TGTGCCAGCAGCTCCGGGACCACCAAAGAGACCCAGTACTTC. This rearrangement joins TRBV7-9 to TRBJ2-5, with D tentatively TRBD1 or TRBD2 (5 bases each). V was trimmed by 4 bases and J by 3 bases, leaving 12 bases between them. Germline lookup yields CDR1 SEHNR and CDR2 FQNEAQ (reference sequence). This CDR3 region has 14 residues. Variable domain in full (rest from reference TRBV7-9 and TRBJ2-5): DTGVSQNPRHKITKRGQNVTFRCDPISEHNRLYWYRQTLGQGPEFLTYFQNEAQLEKSRLLSDRFSAERPKGSFSTLEIQRTEQGDSAMYLCASSSGTTKETQYFGPGTRLLVL.

The V gene is TRBV7-9, the J gene TRBJ1-4; TRBD1 is a possible D gene (6 bases). Germline lookup yields CDR1 SEHNR and CDR2 FQNEAQ (reference sequence). Trimming cost V 2 bases and J 5 bases, with 12 bases left between them. The CDR3 has 15 residues. The CDR3 protein is CASSLSQGPNEKLFF. The DNA of the CDR3 is TGTGCCAGCAGCTTATCTCAGGGGCCCAATGAAAAACTGTTTTTT.

The chain is built from TRBV9 and TRBJ2-5, with D tentatively TRBD1 (5 bases). Germline loops: CDR1 SGDLS, CDR2 YYNGEE. The CDR3 extends over 14 amino acids. The V gene lost 0 bases and the J gene lost 11 bases, with 17 bases spanning the gap. The CDR3 loop reads CASSVDPRVDEQYF. The DNA for the CDR3 is TGTGCCAGCAGCGTAGATCCCAGGGTAGATGAGCAGTACTTC.

The chain recombines TRBV6-1 with TRBJ2-3; the D is unclear. CDR1 is MNHNS and CDR2 is SASEGT in the germline V gene. CDR3 length: 13 amino acids. Trimming removed 4 bases at V and 4 bases at J, with 9 bases between. The CDR3 loop is CASSATGPDTQYF. In nucleotides, the CDR3 is TGTGCCAGCAGTGCTACCGGGCCAGATACGCAGTATTTT.

This clonotype turned up a few times. CDR3 nucleotides: TGTGCCAGCAGCTCTCCCCGGACAGGGCTTTATCCCCAGCATTTT. It codes for CASSSPRTGLYPQHF. V gene TRBV6-2 or TRBV6-3 combines with J gene TRBJ1-5, with 8 nucleotides matching TRBD1. Trimming at V came to 6 bases and at J to 10 bases, leaving 14 bases not matched to a gene. Germline V gives CDR1 MNHEY, CDR2 SVGEGT. This CDR3 spans 15 amino acids.

V usage is TRBV7-2 and J usage is TRBJ2-1; 7 nucleotides match TRBD2. The assigned J gene may be wrong: the sequence end matches TRBJ2-7 better. Per the germline V gene, CDR1 is SGHTA and CDR2 is FQGNSA. CDR3 length equals 15 residues. CDR3: CASSFPRGINNEQYF. The CDR3 DNA reads TGTGCCAGCAGCTTTCCGCGGGGGATAAACAATGAGCAGTACTTC.

The chain links TRBV12-3 or TRBV12-4 to TRBJ2-5, with no clear D. The V end lost 6 bases, the J end lost 3 bases, and 11 bases lay between the germline ends. This CDR3 is 13 amino acids long. The chain's CDR3 is CASSGRIKETQYF. The CDR3 DNA follows: TGTGCCAGCAGCGGACGTATAAAAGAGACCCAGTACTTC.

On this clonotype: No conserved phenylalanine or tryptophan ends this CDR3, so it is likely a read error. V is TRBV12-3 or TRBV12-4 and J is TRBJ2-2; weak D call: TRBD2 (5 bases). This CDR3 is built from 13 residues. V lost 6 bases to trimming and J lost 8 bases, with 13 bases between them. The DNA of the CDR3 is TGTGCCAGCAGACTAGGCACCCAGGGGGAGCTGTTTTTG. Translation: CASRLGTQGELFL.

A single count supports this clonotype. V and J are TRBV5-1 and TRBJ2-7; 7 nucleotides line up with TRBD1. This CDR3 has 15 residues. V was pared by 4 bases and J by 4 bases, with 11 bases of the junction left unmatched. CDR1 SGHRS and CDR2 YFSETQ come from the germline V gene. CDR3 sequence: CASSKWDSGQYEQYF. The CDR3 nucleotides read TGCGCCAGCAGCAAGTGGGACAGCGGTCAATACGAGCAGTACTTC.

The CDR3 protein is CSVQRTVLGYGYTF. The CDR3 bases are TGCAGCGTTCAGCGGACGGTACTCGGCTATGGCTACACCTTC. The chain couples TRBV29-1 to TRBJ1-2; no clear D. Deletions cut 5 bases from V and 4 bases from J, with 17 bases between. This CDR3 has 14 amino acids. In germline, CDR1 is SQVTM, CDR2 ANQGSEA.

The chain links TRBV20-1 to TRBJ2-7; 8 bases are shared with TRBD2. This CDR3 has 19 amino acids. Germline V lookup: CDR1 DFQATT, CDR2 SNEGSKA (reference sequence). Trimming took 3 bases from V and 1 from J; bases not matched to a gene: 20. CDR3 sequence (DNA): TGCAGTGCTAGCCAACTAGCGGACTTTCTCAGTGGGAAATCCTACGAGCAGTACTTC. It codes for CSASQLADFLSGKSYEQYF.

Regarding this clonotype: An end of the junction does not agree with germline; a read error may underlie this. V and J are TRBV29-1 and TRBJ2-1; no clear D. Germline lookup yields CDR1 SQVTM and CDR2 ANQGSEA. This CDR3 spans 9 amino acids. CDR3 loop: CSVGNERFF. In nucleotides, the CDR3 is TGCAGCGTGGGGAATGAGCGGTTCTTC.

This clonotype was detected a few times. This chain joins TRBV28 and TRBJ2-6, with D tentatively TRBD1 (5 bases). Germline values: CDR1 MDHEN, CDR2 SYDVKM. This CDR3 has 14 amino acids. Trimming left V 5 bases short and J 2 bases short, with 7 bases between. DNA of the CDR3: TGTGCCAGCAGTGGGGCTACTGGGGCCAACGTCCTGACTTTC. Protein: CASSGATGANVLTF. Based on the CDR3 plus reference TRBV28 and TRBJ2-6, the full variable domain is DVKVTQSSRYLVKRTGEKVFLECVQDMDHENMFWYRQDPGLGLRLIYFSYDVKMKEKGDIPEGYSVSREKKERFSLILESASTNQTSMYLCASSGATGANVLTFGAGSRLTVL.